The clone carrying this TCR beta chain is labeled as medium-sized. This specimen belongs to a study of immune characterization of retroperitoneal liposarcoma. TCRdb re-called the PCR reads through MiXCR, storing one row per CDR3 protein. The data hold about 10,000 distinct CDR3 sequences, with over 25% observed a single time. This CDR3 region has 14 residues. Germline V gene data show CDR1 as MNHNS and CDR2 as SASEGT. The origin of this receptor is a female donor with retroperitoneal liposarcoma. V and J are TRBV6-1 and TRBJ2-1; 7 bases align to TRBD1. The J call may be in error: the DNA end matches TRBJ2-7 better. Sequencing was performed on tumor tissue. The chain's CDR3 is CASTRQGPYNEQYF. The CDR3 nucleotides read TGTGCCAGCACCCGACAGGGACCCTACAATGAGCAGTACTTC.